This TCR beta chain was observed in a study of OX40 agonist ivuxolimab in advanced cancers. In the study overall: Patients were 82.7% male with ages about 23 to 80, mean about 65. The study, taken as a whole, reports: At doses 0.1 to 3.0 mg/kg, CD4+ and CD8+ clones expanded. Low levels of normalized T-cell clonal expansion also appeared in some nonresponders. Antigen specificity of clonally expanded peripheral T cells was not established.

The assay was immunoSEQ multiplex PCR, and TCRdb's table has in-frame clones only and misses some. The sample comprises about 90,000 clones, nearly 90% of which are singletons, and 0.15% to 0.2% rests with the top ten. This clone has more than one count but fewer than ten. The antigen is undetermined. Specimen: CD4+ or CD8+ T cells sorted from blood, collected in a trial of the OX40 agonist ivuxolimab. This TCR was recovered from an adult with an advanced solid tumor such as melanoma, head and neck, liver or kidney cancer.

This chain's CDR3 is CASSSTRGQGDYGYTF. In DNA, the CDR3 is TGTGCCAGCAGTTCAACCCGGGGACAGGGGGACTATGGCTACACCTTC. The chain joins TRBV27 to TRBJ1-2, with 11 bases lining up with TRBD1. The CDR3 extends over 16 amino acids. Per germline, CDR1 MNHEY and CDR2 SMNVEV (reference sequence). The V segment lost 4 bases and the J segment 3 bases; nucleotides outside the gene matches: 7.